This TCR beta chain derives from a study of blood T cells in healthy people across ages. Findings and caveats of the study: Using unsorted PBMCs precluded a conclusive naive versus antigen-experienced comparison.

A second PCR of roughly 7 to 11 cycles used a sample-barcoded 5' primer and a J-beta primer mix. One entry per CDR3 protein results from TCRdb running MiXCR on the 5' RACE reads. Among under 1,100,000 distinct CDR3 sequences listed, 20% to 25% were seen once. The CDR3 is 15 amino acids. Germline values: CDR1 SQVTM, CDR2 ANQGSEA. Trimming stripped 3 bases from V and 2 bases from J, with 15 bases between. Points on this clonotype: Its antigen is not known.

The data also belong to a second study, concerning T cells of mothers and their children.

The sequence was obtained from a girl aged 2 to 10 in good health. The chain carries TRBV29-1 and TRBJ2-3; maybe TRBD2 (6 bases). The sequencing sample was made of blood. The CDR3 is CSVEAFGDSTDTQYF. In DNA, the CDR3 is TGCAGCGTTGAGGCGTTCGGGGACTCCACAGATACGCAGTATTTT.